A selection of T cell receptor beta chains follows, all from one sample in a study of radiotherapy plus CTLA-4 blockade in lung cancer. The assay was immunoSEQ multiplex PCR, and TCRdb's table has in-frame clones only and misses some. The table lists over 14,000 clones, approximately 89% of them singletons. The input for sequencing was peripheral blood, taken from a patient treated with radiotherapy plus ipilimumab. The source of these receptors is a human donor with non-small cell lung cancer that progressed on radiotherapy plus ipilimumab. Some clones in this sample may be carry-over from other donors' samples. Each CDR3 is given with its conserved first and last residue. The D gene is left open where the match is weak. Not all rows give a size; the values are once, few, many and, for expanded clones, a class.

d_call: NA
clone_size: NA
v_call: TRBV4-2
j_call: TRBJ1-6
cdr3_nt: TGTGCCAGCAGCCAAGAAGGCAGGGATTCACCCCTCCACTTT
cdr3_aa: CASSQEGRDSPLHF

d_call: TRBD1
clone_size: once
v_call: TRBV6-5
j_call: TRBJ1-5
cdr3_nt: TGTGGCACCGGGACAGGGGTTAGTCAGCCCCAGCATTTT
cdr3_aa: CGTGTGVSQPQHF

d_call: NA
clone_size: NA
v_call: TRBV27
j_call: TRBJ1-5
cdr3_nt: TGTGCCAGCAGTCCGGCCGGCGGGTATCAGCCCCAGCATTTT
cdr3_aa: CASSPAGGYQPQHF

d_call: TRBD2
clone_size: once
v_call: TRBV27
j_call: TRBJ2-5
cdr3_nt: TGTGCCAGCGGGGGGAGGGCGTCTGCGGGGGAGACCCAGTACTTC
cdr3_aa: CASGGRASAGETQYF

d_call: NA
clone_size: NA
v_call: TRBV7-6
j_call: TRBJ1-4
cdr3_nt: TGTGCCAGCAGTCTAGCAGGGGTTCAAACCGAAAAACTGTTTTTT
cdr3_aa: CASSLAGVQTEKLFF

d_call: NA
clone_size: NA
v_call: TRBV27
j_call: TRBJ1-5
cdr3_nt: TGTGCCAGCAGCTCTATTCCCACAGGGCAGCAGCCCCAGCATTTT
cdr3_aa: CASSSIPTGQQPQHF

d_call: NA
clone_size: NA
v_call: TRBV11-1
j_call: TRBJ1-1
cdr3_nt: TGTGCCAGCAGCCGCAACAGGGCCCTGAACACTGAAGCTTTCTTT
cdr3_aa: CASSRNRALNTEAFF

d_call: NA
clone_size: NA
v_call: TRBV6-1
j_call: TRBJ2-3
cdr3_nt: TGTGCCAGCAGTGAGGATTTATACACTAGTGATACGCAGTATTTT
cdr3_aa: CASSEDLYTSDTQYF

d_call: NA
clone_size: NA
v_call: TRBV5-1
j_call: TRBJ1-2
cdr3_nt: TGCGCCAGCAGCTTGGACAGGGTATACTATGGCTACACCTTC
cdr3_aa: CASSLDRVYYGYTF

d_call: TRBD1
clone_size: NA
v_call: TRBV7-8
j_call: TRBJ1-5
cdr3_nt: TGTGCCAGCAGCGCCCACAGGGGGCTGAGCAATCAGCCCCAGCATTTT
cdr3_aa: CASSAHRGLSNQPQHF

d_call: NA
clone_size: NA
v_call: TRBV28
j_call: TRBJ1-2
cdr3_nt: TGTGCCAGCAGTGAAAGGGGGGGATATGGCTACACCTTC
cdr3_aa: CASSERGGYGYTF

d_call: NA
clone_size: once
v_call: TRBV7-9
j_call: TRBJ2-1
cdr3_nt: TGTGCCAGCAGCTCAAAGCTTAGCGGCGATGAGCAGTTCTTC
cdr3_aa: CASSSKLSGDEQFF

d_call: TRBD1
clone_size: NA
v_call: TRBV27
j_call: TRBJ2-7
cdr3_nt: TGTGCCAGCGGGCGTCGGACAGGGGGCTGGGAGCAGTACTTC
cdr3_aa: CASGRRTGGWEQYF

d_call: NA
clone_size: NA
v_call: TRBV7-2
j_call: TRBJ2-5
cdr3_nt: TGTGCCAGCAGCTTGCGAGGGGGCGGGAAGGGAGAGACCCAGTACTTC
cdr3_aa: CASSLRGGGKGETQYF

d_call: TRBD1
clone_size: few
v_call: TRBV5-6
j_call: TRBJ1-5
cdr3_nt: TGTGCCAGCAGTAGACAGGGGATAAATCAGCCCCAGCATTTT
cdr3_aa: CASSRQGINQPQHF

d_call: TRBD1
clone_size: NA
v_call: TRBV6-6
j_call: TRBJ1-1
cdr3_nt: TGTGCCAGCAGCGAACAGGGGAGTGGCACTGAAGCTTTCTTT
cdr3_aa: CASSEQGSGTEAFF

d_call: NA
clone_size: once
v_call: TRBV6-6
j_call: TRBJ2-1
cdr3_nt: TGTGCCAGTTTCGGAGTTCGTGGCAATGAGCAGTTCTTC
cdr3_aa: CASFGVRGNEQFF

d_call: TRBD1
clone_size: NA
v_call: TRBV29-1
j_call: TRBJ1-2
cdr3_nt: TGCACCACAGGGGGGGCCTATGGCTACACCTTC
cdr3_aa: CTTGGAYGYTF

d_call: TRBD1
clone_size: NA
v_call: TRBV28
j_call: TRBJ2-5
cdr3_nt: TGTGCCAGCAGTCCTCCTGGGACAGGGGCTAGAGAGACCCAGTACTTC
cdr3_aa: CASSPPGTGARETQYF

d_call: NA
clone_size: NA
v_call: TRBV4-3
j_call: TRBJ2-7
cdr3_nt: TGCGCCAGCAGCCAAGGATTAGCCGACTCCTACGAGCAGTACTTC
cdr3_aa: CASSQGLADSYEQYF

d_call: NA
clone_size: NA
v_call: TRBV5-1
j_call: TRBJ2-7
cdr3_nt: TGCGCCAGCAGCTGGCCTAGCGCAGACTCCTACGAGCAGTACTTC
cdr3_aa: CASSWPSADSYEQYF

d_call: TRBD2
clone_size: NA
v_call: TRBV18
j_call: TRBJ2-5
cdr3_nt: TGTGCCAGCTCACTACAGTTAGCGGGCCGCGCCGAGGGGACCCAGTACTTC
cdr3_aa: CASSLQLAGRAEGTQYF

d_call: NA
clone_size: once
v_call: TRBV1
j_call: TRBJ2-3
cdr3_nt: TGCACCAGCGGGGGAAGCGGGGGGAATAACACAGATACGCAGTATTTT
cdr3_aa: CTSGGSGGNNTDTQYF

d_call: TRBD2
clone_size: NA
v_call: TRBV9
j_call: TRBJ2-1
cdr3_nt: TGTGCCAGCAGCGTAGCTAGCGGGAGGGGTGAGCAGTTCTTC
cdr3_aa: CASSVASGRGEQFF

d_call: NA
clone_size: few
v_call: TRBV6-6
j_call: TRBJ1-4
cdr3_nt: TGTGCCAGCAGGCTAACACGGGGAGAAAAACTGTTTTTT
cdr3_aa: CASRLTRGEKLFF

d_call: TRBD2
clone_size: NA
v_call: TRBV27
j_call: TRBJ2-7
cdr3_nt: TGTGCCAGCAGTCCTAGCGGGAGGGACTACGAGCAGTACTTC
cdr3_aa: CASSPSGRDYEQYF

d_call: NA
clone_size: NA
v_call: TRBV10-2
j_call: TRBJ2-5
cdr3_nt: TGCGCCAGCAAACGTCCCGTGGAGGGGCTGTACTTC
cdr3_aa: CASKRPVEGLYF

d_call: NA
clone_size: once
v_call: TRBV18
j_call: TRBJ1-2
cdr3_nt: TGTGCCAGCTCACCGGACAGCAACTATGGCTACACCTTC
cdr3_aa: CASSPDSNYGYTF

d_call: NA
clone_size: NA
v_call: TRBV4-1
j_call: TRBJ2-1
cdr3_nt: TGTGCCAGCAGCCATTCTGTTAATCGGGGAAATGAGCAGTTCTTC
cdr3_aa: CASSHSVNRGNEQFF

d_call: TRBD1
clone_size: once
v_call: TRBV27
j_call: TRBJ1-1
cdr3_nt: TGTGCCAGCAGTTCTACAGGGGGCAGGGTGAACACTGAAGCTTTCTTT
cdr3_aa: CASSSTGGRVNTEAFF

d_call: TRBD1
clone_size: few
v_call: TRBV27
j_call: TRBJ2-7
cdr3_nt: TGTGCCAGCAGTCTGCCGGGACAGGGCTTCTACGAGCAGTACTTC
cdr3_aa: CASSLPGQGFYEQYF

d_call: TRBD2
clone_size: few
v_call: TRBV7-2
j_call: TRBJ2-2
cdr3_nt: TGTGCCAGCACCCGGGGGACTAGCGGGACCGGGGAGCTGTTTTTT
cdr3_aa: CASTRGTSGTGELFF

d_call: NA
clone_size: few
v_call: TRBV27
j_call: TRBJ2-7
cdr3_nt: TGTGCCAGCAGTTTCCGGGGAAGCGACGAGCAGTACTTC
cdr3_aa: CASSFRGSDEQYF

d_call: NA
clone_size: NA
v_call: TRBV7-9
j_call: TRBJ1-1
cdr3_nt: TGTGCCAGCAGCTTAGCCGGGGACACTGAAGCTTTCTTT
cdr3_aa: CASSLAGDTEAFF

d_call: NA
clone_size: NA
v_call: TRBV4-1
j_call: TRBJ2-7
cdr3_nt: TGCGCCAGCAGCTCTCGACGGGCCTACGAGCAGTACTTC
cdr3_aa: CASSSRRAYEQYF

d_call: NA
clone_size: NA
v_call: TRBV7-6
j_call: TRBJ1-1
cdr3_nt: TGTGCCAGCAGCTTAACAACAGCGGGCACTGAAGCTTTCTTT
cdr3_aa: CASSLTTAGTEAFF

d_call: NA
clone_size: NA
v_call: TRBV28
j_call: TRBJ1-2
cdr3_nt: TGTGCCAGCGGGGGGAATAGGAGAAACTATGGCTACACCTTC
cdr3_aa: CASGGNRRNYGYTF

d_call: NA
clone_size: NA
v_call: TRBV6-4
j_call: TRBJ1-5
cdr3_nt: TGTGCCAGCAGTGTAGAGGGAGGCCAGCCCCAGCATTTT
cdr3_aa: CASSVEGGQPQHF

d_call: NA
clone_size: few
v_call: TRBV30
j_call: TRBJ2-2
cdr3_nt: TGTGCCTGCCCGGGGAACGGGGAGCTGTTTTTT
cdr3_aa: CACPGNGELFF

d_call: NA
clone_size: NA
v_call: TRBV7-2
j_call: TRBJ1-5
cdr3_nt: TGTGCCAGCAGCTTAAAGATGGGAGGTCAGCCCCAGCATTTT
cdr3_aa: CASSLKMGGQPQHF

d_call: NA
clone_size: NA
v_call: TRBV5-6
j_call: TRBJ1-5
cdr3_nt: TGTGCCAGCAGCTTCCGAGAGTATAGCAATCAGCCCCAGCATTTT
cdr3_aa: CASSFREYSNQPQHF

d_call: NA
clone_size: NA
v_call: TRBV4-1
j_call: TRBJ1-5
cdr3_nt: TGCGCCAGCAGCCAAGAGGCAGTCAATCAGCCCCAGCATTTT
cdr3_aa: CASSQEAVNQPQHF

d_call: NA
clone_size: NA
v_call: TRBV11-3
j_call: TRBJ2-4
cdr3_nt: TGTGCCAGCAGCTTAAACCGGGGATGGGACATTCAGTACTTC
cdr3_aa: CASSLNRGWDIQYF

d_call: TRBD1
clone_size: NA
v_call: TRBV27
j_call: TRBJ2-2
cdr3_nt: TGTGCCAGCAGTGAACAGGGGGCCACCGGGGAGCTGTTTTTT
cdr3_aa: CASSEQGATGELFF

d_call: NA
clone_size: NA
v_call: TRBV19
j_call: TRBJ1-2
cdr3_nt: TGTGCCAGTAGTATAGGCCTTCTAGCTAGTTCTGGCTACACCTTC
cdr3_aa: CASSIGLLASSGYTF